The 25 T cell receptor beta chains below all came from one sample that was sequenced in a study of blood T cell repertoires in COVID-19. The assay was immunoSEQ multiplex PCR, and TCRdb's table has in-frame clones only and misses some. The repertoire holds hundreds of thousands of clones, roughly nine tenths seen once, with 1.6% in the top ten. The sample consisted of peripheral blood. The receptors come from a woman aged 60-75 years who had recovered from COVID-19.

The chain's CDR3 is CASSQRGQGLDTQYF. Written as DNA, the CDR3 is TGTGCCAGCAGCCAGCGGGGACAGGGTTTGGATACGCAGTATTTT. The V and J genes are TRBV2 and TRBJ2-3; 9 bases line up with TRBD1. CDR1 and CDR2 (germline): SNHLY, FYNNEI. V was pared by 6 bases and J by 6 bases, with 10 bases of the junction left unmatched. This CDR3 region has 15 residues. Combining the CDR3 with reference TRBV2 and TRBJ2-3 gives the whole variable domain EPEVTQTPSHQVTQMGQEVILRCVPISNHLYFYWYRQILGQKVEFLVSFYNNEISEKSEIFDDQFSVERPDGSNFTLKIRSTKLEDSAMYFCASSQRGQGLDTQYFGPGTRLTVL.

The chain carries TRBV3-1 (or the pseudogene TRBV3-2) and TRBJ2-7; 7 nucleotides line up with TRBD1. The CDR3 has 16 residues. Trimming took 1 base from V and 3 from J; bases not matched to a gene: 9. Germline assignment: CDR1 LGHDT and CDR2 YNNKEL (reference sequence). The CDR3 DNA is TGTGCCAGCAGCCAAGCCCAGACCGGGACAGTCTACGAGCAGTACTTC. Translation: CASSQAQTGTVYEQYF.

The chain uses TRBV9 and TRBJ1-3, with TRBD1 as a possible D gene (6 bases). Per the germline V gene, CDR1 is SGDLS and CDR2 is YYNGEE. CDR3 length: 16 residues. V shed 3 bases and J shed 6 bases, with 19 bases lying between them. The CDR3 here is CASSAPSTGSINTIYF. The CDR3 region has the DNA TGTGCCAGCAGCGCTCCCAGCACAGGGTCGATAAACACCATATATTTT.

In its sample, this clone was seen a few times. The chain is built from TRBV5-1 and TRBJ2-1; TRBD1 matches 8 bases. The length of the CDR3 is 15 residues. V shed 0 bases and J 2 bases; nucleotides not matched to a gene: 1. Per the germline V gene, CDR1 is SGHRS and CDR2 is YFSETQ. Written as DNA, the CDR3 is TGCGCCAGCAGCTTGGCAGGGGGCGCCTACAATGAGCAGTTCTTC. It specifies CASSLAGGAYNEQFF.

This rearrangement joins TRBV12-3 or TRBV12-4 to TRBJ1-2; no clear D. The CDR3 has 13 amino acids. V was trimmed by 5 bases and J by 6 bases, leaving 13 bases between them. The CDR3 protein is CASSSSGPDGYTF. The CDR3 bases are TGTGCCAGCAGTAGCAGTGGGCCCGATGGCTACACCTTC.

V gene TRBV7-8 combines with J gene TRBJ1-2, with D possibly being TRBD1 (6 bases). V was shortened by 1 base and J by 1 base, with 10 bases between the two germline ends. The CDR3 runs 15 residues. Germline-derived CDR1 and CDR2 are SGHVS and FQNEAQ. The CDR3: CASSLEGRGNYGYTF. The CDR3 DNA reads TGTGCCAGCAGCTTAGAGGGCAGGGGTAACTATGGCTACACCTTC.

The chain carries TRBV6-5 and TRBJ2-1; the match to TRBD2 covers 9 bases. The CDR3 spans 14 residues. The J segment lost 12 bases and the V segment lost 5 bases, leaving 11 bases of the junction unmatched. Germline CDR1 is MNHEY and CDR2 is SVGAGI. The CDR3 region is CASSLERGAMGQFF. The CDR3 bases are TGTGCCAGCAGTCTAGAGCGGGGGGCAATGGGGCAGTTCTTC.

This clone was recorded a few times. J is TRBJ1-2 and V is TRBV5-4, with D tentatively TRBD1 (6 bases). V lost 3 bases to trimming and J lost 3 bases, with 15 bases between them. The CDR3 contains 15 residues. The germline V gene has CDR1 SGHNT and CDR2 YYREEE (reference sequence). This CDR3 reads CASSSPGTPDYGYTF. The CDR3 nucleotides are TGTGCCAGCAGCTCGCCCGGGACACCGGACTATGGCTACACCTTC.

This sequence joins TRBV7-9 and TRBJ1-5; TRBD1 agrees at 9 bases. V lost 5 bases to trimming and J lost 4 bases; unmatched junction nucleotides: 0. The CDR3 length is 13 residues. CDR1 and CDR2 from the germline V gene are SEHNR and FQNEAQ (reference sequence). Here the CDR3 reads CASSGTGNQPQHF. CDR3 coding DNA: TGTGCCAGCAGCGGGACAGGGAATCAGCCCCAGCATTTT. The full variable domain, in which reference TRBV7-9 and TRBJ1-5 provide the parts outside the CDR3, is DTGVSQNPRHKITKRGQNVTFRCDPISEHNRLYWYRQTLGQGPEFLTYFQNEAQLEKSRLLSDRFSAERPKGSFSTLEIQRTEQGDSAMYLCASSGTGNQPQHFGDGTRLSIL.

The CDR3 loop is CASSHRDRNTGELFF. CDR3 nucleotide sequence: TGTGCCAGCAGCCACCGGGACAGAAACACCGGGGAGCTGTTTTTT. The rearrangement joins TRBV7-9 to TRBJ2-2; 7 nucleotides line up with TRBD1. The length of the CDR3 is 15 residues. V lost 5 bases and J lost 2; bases outside the gene matches: 5. Germline lookup yields CDR1 SEHNR and CDR2 FQNEAQ (reference sequence). The full variable domain, its missing parts supplied by reference TRBV7-9 and TRBJ2-2, is DTGVSQNPRHKITKRGQNVTFRCDPISEHNRLYWYRQTLGQGPEFLTYFQNEAQLEKSRLLSDRFSAERPKGSFSTLEIQRTEQGDSAMYLCASSHRDRNTGELFFGEGSRLTVL.

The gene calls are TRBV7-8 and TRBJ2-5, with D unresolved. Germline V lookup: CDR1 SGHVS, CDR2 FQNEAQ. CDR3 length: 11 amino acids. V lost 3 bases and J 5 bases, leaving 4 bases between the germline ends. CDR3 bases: TGTGCCAGCAGCTTCGGTGAGACCCAGTACTTC. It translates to CASSFGETQYF. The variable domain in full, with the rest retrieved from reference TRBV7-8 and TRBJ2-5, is GAGVSQSPRYKVAKRGQDVALRCDPISGHVSLFWYQQALGQGPEFLTYFQNEAQLDKSGLPSDRFFAERPEGSVSTLKIQRTQQEDSAVYLCASSFGETQYFGPGTRLLVL.

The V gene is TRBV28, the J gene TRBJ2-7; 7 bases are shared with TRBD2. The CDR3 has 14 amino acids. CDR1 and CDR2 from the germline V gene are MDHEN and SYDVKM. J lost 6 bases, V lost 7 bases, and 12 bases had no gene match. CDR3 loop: CASTLRRGSGEQYF. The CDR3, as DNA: TGTGCCAGCACCCTTAGGCGGGGGTCCGGCGAGCAGTACTTC.

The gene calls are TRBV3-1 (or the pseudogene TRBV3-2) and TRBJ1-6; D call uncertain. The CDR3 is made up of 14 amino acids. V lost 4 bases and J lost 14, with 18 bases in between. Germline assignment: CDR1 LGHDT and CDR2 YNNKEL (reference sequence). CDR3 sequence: CASSPVARLFALHF. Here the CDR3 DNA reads TGTGCCAGCAGCCCGGTCGCCAGACTCTTTGCCCTCCACTTT.

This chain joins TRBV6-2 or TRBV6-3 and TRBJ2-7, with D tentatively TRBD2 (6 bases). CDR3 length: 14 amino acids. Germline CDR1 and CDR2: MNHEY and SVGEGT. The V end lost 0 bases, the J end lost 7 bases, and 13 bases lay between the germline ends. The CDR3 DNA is TGTGCCAGCAGTTACTCCGGGGCCAGCGGGGAGCAGTACTTC. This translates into CASSYSGASGEQYF.

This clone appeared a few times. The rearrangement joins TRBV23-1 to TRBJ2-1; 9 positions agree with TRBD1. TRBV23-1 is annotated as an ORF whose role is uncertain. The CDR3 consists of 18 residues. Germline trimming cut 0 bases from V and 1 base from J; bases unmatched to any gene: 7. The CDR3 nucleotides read TGCGCCAGCAGTCAATCGTCTCGGGACAGGGCTTCCTACAATGAGCAGTTCTTC. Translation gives CASSQSSRDRASYNEQFF.

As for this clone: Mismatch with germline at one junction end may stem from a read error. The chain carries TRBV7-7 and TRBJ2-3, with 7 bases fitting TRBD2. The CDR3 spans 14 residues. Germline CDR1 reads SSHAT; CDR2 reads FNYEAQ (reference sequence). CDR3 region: CASSPSGFSDTQYF. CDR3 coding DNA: TGTGCTAGCAGCCCTAGCGGTTTCTCAGATACGCAGTATTTT.

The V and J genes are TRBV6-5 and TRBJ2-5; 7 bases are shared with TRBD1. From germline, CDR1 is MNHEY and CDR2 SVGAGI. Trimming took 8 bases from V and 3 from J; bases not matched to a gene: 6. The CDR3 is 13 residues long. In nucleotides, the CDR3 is TGTGCCAGCGCGAGGCAGGGGGAAGAGACCCAGTACTTC. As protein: CASARQGEETQYF.

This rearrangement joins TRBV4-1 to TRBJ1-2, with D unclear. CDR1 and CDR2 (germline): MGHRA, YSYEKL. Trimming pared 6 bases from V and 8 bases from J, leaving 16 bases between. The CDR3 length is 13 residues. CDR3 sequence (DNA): TGCGCCAGCAGTCTGAAGGTTTTCGGGGGCTACACCTTC. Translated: CASSLKVFGGYTF.

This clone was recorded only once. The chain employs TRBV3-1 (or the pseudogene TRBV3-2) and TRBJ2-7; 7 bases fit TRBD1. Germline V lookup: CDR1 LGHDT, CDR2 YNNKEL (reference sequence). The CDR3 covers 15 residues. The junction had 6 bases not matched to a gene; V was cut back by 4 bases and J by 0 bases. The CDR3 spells CASSPLDRSSYEQYF. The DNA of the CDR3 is TGTGCCAGCAGCCCTCTGGACAGGAGCTCCTACGAGCAGTACTTC.

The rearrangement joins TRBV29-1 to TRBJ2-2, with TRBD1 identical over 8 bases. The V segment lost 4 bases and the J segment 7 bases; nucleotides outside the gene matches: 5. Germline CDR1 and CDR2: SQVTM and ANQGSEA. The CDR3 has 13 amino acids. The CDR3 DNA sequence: TGCAGCGTTGCATGGACAGGGCACGGGGAGCTGTTTTTT. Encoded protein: CSVAWTGHGELFF.

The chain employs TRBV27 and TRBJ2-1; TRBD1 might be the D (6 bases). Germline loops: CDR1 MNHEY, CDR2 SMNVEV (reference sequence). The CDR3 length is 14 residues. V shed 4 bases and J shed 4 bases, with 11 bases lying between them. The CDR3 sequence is CASSSRDIYNEQFF. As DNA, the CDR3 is TGTGCCAGCAGTTCCAGGGACATTTACAATGAGCAGTTCTTC.

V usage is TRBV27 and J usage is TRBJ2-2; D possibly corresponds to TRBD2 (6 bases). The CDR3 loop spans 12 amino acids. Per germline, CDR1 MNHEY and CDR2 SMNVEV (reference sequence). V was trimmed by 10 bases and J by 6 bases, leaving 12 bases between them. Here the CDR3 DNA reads TGTGCCACCGCGGAGCGGGCCGGGGAGCTGTTTTTT. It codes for CATAERAGELFF.

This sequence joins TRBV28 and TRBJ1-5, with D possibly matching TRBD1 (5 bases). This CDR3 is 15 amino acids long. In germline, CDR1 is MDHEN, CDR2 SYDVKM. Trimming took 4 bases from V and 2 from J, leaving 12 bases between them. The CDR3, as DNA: TGTGCCAGCAGTTCCATGACAGAGGGCAATCAGCCCCAGCATTTT. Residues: CASSSMTEGNQPQHF.

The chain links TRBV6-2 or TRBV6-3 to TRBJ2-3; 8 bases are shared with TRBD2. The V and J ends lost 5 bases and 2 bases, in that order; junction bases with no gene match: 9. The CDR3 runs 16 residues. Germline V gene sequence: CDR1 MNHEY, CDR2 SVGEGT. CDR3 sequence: CASSNPIAGLTDTQYF. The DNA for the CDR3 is TGTGCCAGCAGTAACCCGATAGCGGGGCTCACAGATACGCAGTATTTT.

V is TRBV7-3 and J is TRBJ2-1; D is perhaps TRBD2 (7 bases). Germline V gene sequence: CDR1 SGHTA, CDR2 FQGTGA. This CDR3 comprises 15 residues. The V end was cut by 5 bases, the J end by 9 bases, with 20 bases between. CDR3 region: CASSLMGGLGIEQFF. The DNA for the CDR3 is TGTGCCAGCAGCCTGATGGGGGGGCTGGGCATTGAGCAGTTCTTC.